The sequence of this T cell receptor beta chain was determined in a study of cytomegalovirus exposure and HLA in healthy donors. Study results and limitations: Most TCR sequences proved rare, with some public TCRs found in many donors. Sequencing artifact likely explains a cluster of highly shared sequence variants. Associated with cytomegalovirus, according to the listing, were some 150 TCR beta chains. Excluded were some V segments that proved indistinguishable, including TRBV6-2 and TRBV6-3.

Primers: 60 Vbeta forward and 13 Jbeta reverse. The table came from immunoSEQ multiplex PCR; TCRdb's copy has only in-frame clones and leaves some out. The repertoire holds under 200,000 clones, approximately 77% seen once, with 6% to 8% in the top ten. About this clone: Antigen unknown.

The CDR3 consists of 10 residues. V gave up 5 bases and J gave up 6 bases, with 5 bases separating them. From germline, CDR1 is DFQATT and CDR2 SNEGSKA (reference sequence). The sequence was obtained from a male donor in good health and CMV-seropositive. Sequenced input: PBMCs. The chain links TRBV20-1 to TRBJ2-1, with D hard to call. This CDR3 reads CSAPFNEQFF. The CDR3, as DNA: TGCAGTGCTCCATTCAATGAGCAGTTCTTC.